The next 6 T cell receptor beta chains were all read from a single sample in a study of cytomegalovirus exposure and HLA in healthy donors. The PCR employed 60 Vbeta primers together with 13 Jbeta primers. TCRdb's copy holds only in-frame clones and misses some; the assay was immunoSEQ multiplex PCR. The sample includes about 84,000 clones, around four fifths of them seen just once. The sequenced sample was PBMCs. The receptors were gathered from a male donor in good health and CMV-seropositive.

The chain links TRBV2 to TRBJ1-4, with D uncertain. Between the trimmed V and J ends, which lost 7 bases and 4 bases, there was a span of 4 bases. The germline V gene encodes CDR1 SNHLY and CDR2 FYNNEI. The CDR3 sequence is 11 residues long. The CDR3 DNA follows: TGTGCCAGCACTAGTAATGAAAAACTGTTTTTT. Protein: CASTSNEKLFF.

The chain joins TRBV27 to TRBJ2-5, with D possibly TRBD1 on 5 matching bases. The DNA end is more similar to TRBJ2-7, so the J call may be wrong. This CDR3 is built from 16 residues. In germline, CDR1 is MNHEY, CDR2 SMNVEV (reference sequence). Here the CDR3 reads CASSPRVGAMAYEQYF. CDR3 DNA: TGTGCCAGCAGCCCTCGTGTAGGGGCTATGGCCTACGAGCAGTACTTC.

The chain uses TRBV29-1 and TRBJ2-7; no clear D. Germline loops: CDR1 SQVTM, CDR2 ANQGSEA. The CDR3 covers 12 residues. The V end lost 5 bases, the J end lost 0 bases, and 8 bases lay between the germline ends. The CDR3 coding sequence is TGCAGCGTTCTTAGCAGCTCCTACGAGCAGTACTTC. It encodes CSVLSSSYEQYF.

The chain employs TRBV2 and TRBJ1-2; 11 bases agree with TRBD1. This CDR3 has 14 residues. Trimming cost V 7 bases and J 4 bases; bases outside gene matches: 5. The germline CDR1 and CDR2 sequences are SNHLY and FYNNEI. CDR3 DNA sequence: TGTGCCAGCAATGGGGACAGGGGGTCCTATGGCTACACCTTC. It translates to CASNGDRGSYGYTF.

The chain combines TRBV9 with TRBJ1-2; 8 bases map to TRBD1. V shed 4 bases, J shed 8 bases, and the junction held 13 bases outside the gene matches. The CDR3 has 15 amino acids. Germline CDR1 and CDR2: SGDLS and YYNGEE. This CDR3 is CASSLNHRGKGGYTF. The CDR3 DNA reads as TGTGCCAGCAGCTTAAACCACAGGGGGAAAGGCGGCTACACCTTC.

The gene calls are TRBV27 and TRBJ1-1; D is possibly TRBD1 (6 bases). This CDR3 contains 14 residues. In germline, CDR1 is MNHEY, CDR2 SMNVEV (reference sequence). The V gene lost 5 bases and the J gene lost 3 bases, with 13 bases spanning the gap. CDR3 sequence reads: CASSPQGLHTEAFF. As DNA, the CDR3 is TGTGCCAGCAGTCCCCAGGGGTTGCACACTGAAGCTTTCTTT.